Each of the 10 T cell receptor beta chains below was sequenced from the same sample in a study of T cell clonality in common variable immunodeficiency. Libraries were prepared by immunoSEQ multiplex PCR; TCRdb keeps only in-frame clonotypes and omits some of them. The sample yields about 40,000 clones, without any singletons. The specimen sequenced was peripheral blood mononuclear cells. The receptors come from a person aged 18 to 70 in good health.

The table lists this clone with many counts. The read stops 3 residues short of the end of the CDR3; the missing end is completed from the germline J gene. The gene calls are TRBV11-3 and TRBJ2-3; TRBD2 might be the D (5 bases). The CDR3 spans 14 residues. CDR1 SGHNT and CDR2 YENEEA come from the germline V gene. The ends were cut back, 1 base at V and 1 base at J, with 6 bases in the middle. CDR3 region: CASSLGTRTDTQYF. The part of the CDR3 DNA that was read is TGTGCCAGCAGCTTAGGGACTCGCACAGATACG.

This clone was seen ten or more times. The CDR3 reads CASRGTGWYEQYF. CDR3 DNA, as far as it was read: TGTGCCAGCAGGGGGACAGGGTGGTACGAG. The gene calls are TRBV12-3 or TRBV12-4 and TRBJ2-7, with 9 nucleotides matching TRBD1. The read falls 3 residues short of the CDR3 end, and the missing part is taken from the germline J gene. Trimming cost V 6 bases and J 4 bases; bases outside gene matches: 4. The CDR3 consists of 13 residues.

This clone has only a few counts. The CDR3 end falls 3 residues outside the read, so it is completed with the germline J gene. The chain carries TRBV5-1 and TRBJ1-2; tentative D call: TRBD1 (5 bases). Germline V gene lookup returns CDR1 SGHRS and CDR2 YFSETQ. The V end lost 3 bases, the J end lost 5 bases, and 23 bases lay between the germline ends. This CDR3 comprises 17 residues. The part of the CDR3 DNA that was read is TGCGCCAGCAGCTCCGGGGCCTCCGATGGGACTGCTTATGGC. Translation: CASSSGASDGTAYG. The entire CDR3 is CASSSGASDGTAYGYTF.

The table lists this clone with a few counts. Sequencing ends 3 residues short of the CDR3 end; the germline J gene provides the rest. The rearrangement joins TRBV20-1 to TRBJ2-3; 11 positions agree with TRBD2. CDR3 size: 18 residues. Germline V lookup: CDR1 DFQATT, CDR2 SNEGSKA (reference sequence). The CDR3 protein is CSAPQNRAASGRTETQYF. The sequenced CDR3 bases are TGCAGTGCTCCCCAGAACAGGGCCGCTAGCGGGAGGACCGAGACG.

This clone was counted ten times or more. The sequence runs out 3 residues before the end of the CDR3; the remainder is reconstructed from the germline J gene. V usage is TRBV19 and J usage is TRBJ1-5; 8 bases fit TRBD1. The germline CDR1 and CDR2 sequences are LNHDA and SQIVND (reference sequence). J gave up 0 bases and V 7 bases, and 5 bases lay outside the gene matches. The CDR3 spans 15 residues. The CDR3 bases that were read are TGTGCCAGTACCACGACAGGGGATAGCAATCAGCCC. It yields the protein CASTTTGDSNQP. The full CDR3 reads CASTTTGDSNQPQHF.

This clone has at least ten counts. From the germline J gene comes the end of the CDR3, since the read stops 3 residues before it. V is TRBV6-2 or TRBV6-3 and J is TRBJ2-2; a possible D gene is TRBD2 (5 bases). Germline CDR1 MNHEY, CDR2 SVGEGT. The V and J ends lost 6 bases and 7 bases respectively, with 21 bases between them. There are 16 residues in the CDR3. Incomplete CDR3 DNA: TGTGCCAGCAGACCCCAGGACTCTGGGCCACTCGGGGAG. This encodes CASRPQDSGPLGE. Given in full, the CDR3 is CASRPQDSGPLGELFF.

This clone appeared many times. From the germline J gene comes the end of the CDR3, since the read stops 3 residues before it. The chain uses TRBV5-1 and TRBJ2-1, with 11 bases fitting TRBD2. Germline trimming cut 4 bases from V and 4 bases from J; bases unmatched to any gene: 4. Germline loops: CDR1 SGHRS, CDR2 YFSETQ. This CDR3 spans 15 amino acids. The CDR3 loop is CASSLTSGRYNEQFF. CDR3 DNA (partial): TGCGCCAGCAGCCTTACTAGCGGGAGATACAATGAG.

This clone occurred many times. Coverage ceases 3 residues before the CDR3 finishes, and the germline J gene fills in the end. J is TRBJ2-1 and V is TRBV5-1; D is unresolved. Germline V gives CDR1 SGHRS, CDR2 YFSETQ. The CDR3 spans 12 residues. V lost 0 bases to trimming and J lost 9 bases, with 7 bases between them. This chain's CDR3 is CASSLAPGEQFF. The CDR3 bases that were read are TGCGCCAGCAGCTTGGCACCGGGTGAG.

At least ten counts were recorded for this clone. From the germline J gene comes the end of the CDR3, since the read stops 3 residues before it. The chain joins TRBV5-1 to TRBJ2-7; unclear D gene. Germline V gene data show CDR1 as SGHRS and CDR2 as YFSETQ. This CDR3 has 13 residues. V dropped 0 bases and J dropped 0 bases, with 4 bases sitting between them. CDR3 sequence reads: CASSLVGSYEQYF. CDR3 bases read: TGCGCCAGCAGCTTGGTCGGCTCCTACGAG.

This clone was observed at least ten times. Read data end 3 residues before the CDR3 end; the end is taken from the germline J gene. The chain joins TRBV2 to TRBJ2-3; TRBD2 matches at 11 bases. V shed 4 bases, J shed 1 base, and the junction held 1 base outside the gene matches. The CDR3 length is 15 residues. Germline V gives CDR1 SNHLY, CDR2 FYNNEI. CDR3 protein: CASSVAGGGTDTQYF. CDR3 bases read: TGTGCCAGCAGTGTAGCGGGAGGGGGCACAGATACG.